These 2 T cell receptor beta chains share one sample of origin, sequenced in a study of Ad26.COV2.S vaccination and SARS-CoV-2 variants. The repertoire was sequenced with immunoSEQ multiplex PCR; TCRdb's copy has only in-frame clones and lacks some. The sample has roughly 510,000 clones, around 90% seen once. Treatment described: about 20 received Ad26.COV2.S at low or high dose, single or two shots; about 5 received placebo; per-sample allocation not given. The samples were gathered on day 63 after the first injection of vaccine or placebo. This specimen consisted of peripheral blood, obtained in a trial of Ad26.COV2.S vaccine versus placebo. The receptors shown here come from a person between 18 and 65 years old who received the Ad26.COV2.S COVID-19 vaccine or a placebo.

This rearrangement joins TRBV28 to TRBJ2-7, with D perhaps TRBD1 or TRBD2 (5 bases each). The CDR3 sequence is 18 residues long. Per germline, CDR1 MDHEN and CDR2 SYDVKM. The ends were cut back, 3 bases at V and 2 bases at J, with 23 bases in the middle. The CDR3 loop is CASSFGLSWGRLTYEQYF. For the CDR3, the DNA is TGTGCCAGCAGTTTCGGGCTTTCATGGGGGAGACTCACCTACGAGCAGTACTTC.

V usage is TRBV9 and J usage is TRBJ1-1; D call uncertain. V was pared by 0 bases and J by 6 bases, with 6 bases between. Germline CDR1 and CDR2: SGDLS and YYNGEE. CDR3 size: 12 residues. CDR3 region: CASSVGGAEAFF. Written as DNA, the CDR3 is TGTGCCAGCAGCGTAGGGGGTGCTGAAGCTTTCTTT.